The T cell receptor beta chain under discussion was sequenced for a study of tumor-infiltrating lymphocytes in primary liver carcinoma (dated by TCRdb to about 2017). A note on the overall study: Of the five patients, three men and two women aged 30 to 69 years, four had hepatocellular carcinoma and one had combined HCC and intrahepatic cholangiocarcinoma. The five patients had tumors staged T1-T3 N0M0, with maximum diameters ranging from roughly 4.2 to 11 cm. Each sample produced about 3.65 to 7.5 million productive TCRbeta reads, and read depth showed no significant difference between tissue types. Across five regions of each liver tumor, along with adjacent normal tissue and blood, the study brought together TCRbeta repertoire sequencing, expression microarrays and whole-exome sequencing. A total of approximately 35 specimens from 5 patients underwent TCRbeta repertoire sequencing, comprising 25 tumor regions, 5 adjacent noncancerous liver tissues and 5 peripheral blood samples. The 25 or so tumor region samples were profiled with Agilent mRNA microarrays so that TCRbeta repertoire diversity could be related to the local molecular phenotype. High reproducibility was observed for the technical replicate repertoires, with mean shared-clone rates near 0.89 and correlation coefficients above 0.95.

The germline V gene gives CDR1 as SGHAT and CDR2 as FQNNGV. Reading from cysteine to phenylalanine, the CDR3 counts 20 amino acids. Only the CDR3 region is kept as DNA, spanning 60 bases read in frame from base 1. The V end gives up 5 bases and the J end 2 bases, leaving 23 bases in the junction not matched to a gene. Using a constant-region primer and ProtoScript II reverse transcriptase, TCRbeta-specific cDNA was reverse-transcribed from roughly 500 ng total RNA. TCRbeta libraries were built with three nested multiplex PCR rounds, a slightly modified ARM-PCR procedure. Multiplex TRBV1-TRBV30 forward primers and a Cbeta reverse primer were used in the first two PCR rounds, each of which was run for 10 cycles. Sample barcodes and Illumina adapters were added in a final 25-cycle PCR with Deep VentR polymerase. Before sequencing, amplicons of 200-500 bp were gel-purified using a QIAquick gel extraction kit. An Illumina HiSeq 2500 was used to sequence the TCRbeta amplicons, generating 250-bp paired-end reads. The authors processed their data as follows. Reads were quality-trimmed with Trimmomatic v0.33, and paired reads were merged with FLASH v1.2.11 to recover full CDR3 sequences. V, D and J germline segments were assigned to the rearranged TCRbeta sequences by MiGEC v1.2.1b. Clonotype statistics, along with Shannon-Wiener diversity indices, were calculated using VDJtools v1.0.0. Except for diversity analysis, only the 250 most abundant clonotypes of each sample were used in subsequent analyses to reduce sampling bias. TCRdb redid the processing of the public reads, applying fastp at Q25 and MiXCR, and retained in-frame beta chains. Records with the same CDR3 protein are collapsed into one entry carrying the most frequent genes and DNA. The V and J calls and clone size are TCRdb's, not the authors'. Within this sample are 25,000 to 35,000 distinct CDR3 sequences, with around 66% of them counted one time only. The leading ten clones occupy around a third of the sample.

Paper-wide results and their limitations: Only about 7.5-24% of top clones were present in all five regions of a tumor, suggesting spatial heterogeneity of tumor-infiltrating T cells. Bulk unsorted samples precluded comparing CD4+ and CD8+ T cell repertoires. Consistent with antigen-driven expansion, pairs of tumor regions showed higher repertoire overlap (mean around 35%) than either tumor-adjacent pairs (around 17%) or tumor-blood pairs (around 15%). Because only the TCR beta chain was sequenced and unpaired alpha chains were not captured, true repertoire diversity is likely underestimated. The top 250 clones accounted for a significantly greater share of the repertoire in tumors than in blood (p = 0.039). With just a few patients in the study, the authors point out that the findings should be validated in a larger study.

Regarding this clonotype: Its antigen remains unidentified. No much larger clone exists at a distance of one base, and base qualities are not known.

Without any cell sorting, total RNA and DNA were co-extracted from about 20-30 mg of bulk tissue using the AllPrep DNA/RNA mini kit. Between November 2015 and early 2016, about 5 patients in China with histopathologically diagnosed primary liver carcinoma had their tumors surgically resected. At the time of sampling, the patients had chronic HBV infection and had not received any treatment. Five spatially separated regions were sampled from each tumor: the superior, inferior, left-lateral and right-lateral poles, plus the tumor centre. More than 75% viable tumor cells were found by histology in every tumor sample. Fresh tumor and adjacent tissue pieces were bisected, with one half stored in RNAlater at -80 degrees C and the other half sent for histology.

The chain employs TRBV11-2 and TRBJ1-1; TRBD1 matches 7 bases in the middle. The origin of this receptor is a woman aged 25 to 45 with primary liver carcinoma and hepatitis B virus infection. The sample consisted of liver tumor tissue from sampling region 3. What the cell subset or site label conveys for this sample: tumor region T3, left-lateral pole. This receptor carries the CDR3 CASSAWGRGCKRWSNTEAFF. The base sequence is TGTGCCAGCAGCGCTTGGGGCAGGGGGTGCAAGAGGTGGAGTAACACTGAAGCTTTCTTT.